This T cell receptor beta chain appears in the sequencing data of a study of shared clonotypes between healthy human individuals. Repertoires were generated with immunoSEQ multiplex PCR, while TCRdb's copy carries only in-frame clones and drops some. This table has 2 million to 2.5 million clones, about 94% appearing once. In the naive CD8 group, cells lacked CD45RO and were positively selected for CCR7, so terminally differentiated effector memory CD45RA+ cells were left out. The clonotype originates from a man aged 18 to 30 in good health. Sequencing was carried out using naive CD8+ T cells sorted from blood.

The CDR3 sequence is CAISEEGVNRGYEQYF. The CDR3 coding sequence is TGTGCCATCAGTGAAGAAGGAGTGAACAGGGGGTACGAGCAGTACTTC. The gene calls are TRBV10-3 and TRBJ2-7; 8 positions match TRBD1. Per germline, CDR1 ENHRY and CDR2 SYGVKD. The V and J ends lost 3 bases and 4 bases, in that order; junction bases with no gene match: 11. This CDR3 contains 16 residues.